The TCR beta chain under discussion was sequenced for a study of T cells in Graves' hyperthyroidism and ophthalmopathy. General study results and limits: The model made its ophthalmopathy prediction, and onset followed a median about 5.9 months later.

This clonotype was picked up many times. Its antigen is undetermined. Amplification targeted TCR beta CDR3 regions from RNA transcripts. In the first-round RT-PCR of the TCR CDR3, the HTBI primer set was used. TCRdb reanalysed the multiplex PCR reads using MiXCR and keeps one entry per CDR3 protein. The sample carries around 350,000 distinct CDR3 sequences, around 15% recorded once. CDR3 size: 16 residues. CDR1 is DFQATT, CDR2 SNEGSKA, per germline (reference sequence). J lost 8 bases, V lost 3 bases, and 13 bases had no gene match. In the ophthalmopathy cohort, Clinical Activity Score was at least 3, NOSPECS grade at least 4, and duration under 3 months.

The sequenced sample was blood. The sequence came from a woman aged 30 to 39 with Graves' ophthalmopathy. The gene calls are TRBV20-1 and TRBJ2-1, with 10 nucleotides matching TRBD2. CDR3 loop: CSARMLAGAVGDEQFF. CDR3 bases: TGCAGTGCTAGGATGCTAGCGGGGGCCGTTGGAGATGAGCAGTTCTTC.